The present T cell receptor (beta chain) was sequenced within a study of blood T cell repertoires in COVID-19. Study summary: Specimens from acute and convalescent COVID-19 originated in the United States, Italy and Spain. T cells, B-cell-depleted T cells, or PBMCs supplied cDNA or gDNA.

This CDR3 spans 13 amino acids. Looked up from germline, CDR1 is KGHDR and CDR2 is SFDVKD. The V end lost 1 base, the J end lost 10 bases, and 10 bases lay between the germline ends. TCRdb keeps only in-frame clones here, not all; method: immunoSEQ multiplex PCR. The data contain roughly 130,000 clones, 84% of them singletons. This receptor was obtained from a man aged 30-40 years with COVID-19, enrolled during active disease. The chain carries TRBV24-1 and TRBJ2-1; no clear D. Sequencing was done on a sample of peripheral blood. CDR3 DNA sequence: TGTGCCACCAGTGATTTCGGGTCCTGGGAGCAGTTCTTC. Translated: CATSDFGSWEQFF.